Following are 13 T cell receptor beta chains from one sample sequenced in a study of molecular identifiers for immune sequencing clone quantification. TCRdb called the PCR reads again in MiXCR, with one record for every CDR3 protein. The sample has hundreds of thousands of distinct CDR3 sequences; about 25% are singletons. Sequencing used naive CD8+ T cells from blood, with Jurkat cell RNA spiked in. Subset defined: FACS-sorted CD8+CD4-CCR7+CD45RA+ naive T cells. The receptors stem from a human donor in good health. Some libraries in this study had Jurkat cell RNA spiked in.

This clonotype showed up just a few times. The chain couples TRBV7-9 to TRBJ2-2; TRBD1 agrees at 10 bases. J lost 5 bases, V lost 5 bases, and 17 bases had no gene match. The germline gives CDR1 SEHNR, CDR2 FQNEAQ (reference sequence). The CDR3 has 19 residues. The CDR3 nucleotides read TGTGCCAGCAGCCCTCCGGCCATCTGGGACAGGGGAGGGACCGGGGAGCTGTTTTTT. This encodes CASSPPAIWDRGGTGELFF.

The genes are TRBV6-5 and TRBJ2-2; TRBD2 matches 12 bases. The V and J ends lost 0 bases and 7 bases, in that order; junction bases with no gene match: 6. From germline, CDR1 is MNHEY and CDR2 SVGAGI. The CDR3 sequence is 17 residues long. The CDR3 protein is CASSYSTSGGIVGELFF. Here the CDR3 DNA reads TGTGCCAGCAGTTACTCGACTAGCGGGGGCATAGTCGGGGAGCTGTTTTTT.

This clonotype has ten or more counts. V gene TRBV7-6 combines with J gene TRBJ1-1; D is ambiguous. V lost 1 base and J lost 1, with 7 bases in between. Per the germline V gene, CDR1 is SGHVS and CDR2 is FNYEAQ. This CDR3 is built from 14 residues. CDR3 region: CASSLEGENTEAFF. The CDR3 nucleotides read TGTGCCAGCAGCTTAGAAGGCGAGAACACTGAAGCTTTCTTT.

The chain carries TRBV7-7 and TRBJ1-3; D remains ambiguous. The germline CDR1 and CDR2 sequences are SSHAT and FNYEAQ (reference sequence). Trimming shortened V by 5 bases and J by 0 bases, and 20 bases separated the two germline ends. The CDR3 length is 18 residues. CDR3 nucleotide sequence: TGTGCCAGCAGCATAGGTGTTGGCGGCCCTAACTCTGGAAACACCATATATTTT. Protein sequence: CASSIGVGGPNSGNTIYF. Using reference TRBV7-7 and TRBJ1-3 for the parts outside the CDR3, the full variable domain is GAGVSQSPRYKVTKRGQDVTLRCDPISSHATLYWYQQALGQGPEFLTYFNYEAQPDKSGLPSDRFSAERPEGSISTLTIQRTEQRDSAMYRCASSIGVGGPNSGNTIYFGEGSWLTVV.

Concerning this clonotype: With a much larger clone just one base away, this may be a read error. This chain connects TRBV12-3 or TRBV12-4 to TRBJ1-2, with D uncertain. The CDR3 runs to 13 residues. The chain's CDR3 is CASSFGPNYGCTF. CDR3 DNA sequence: TGTGCCAGCAGTTTTGGACCGAACTATGGCTGCACCTTC.

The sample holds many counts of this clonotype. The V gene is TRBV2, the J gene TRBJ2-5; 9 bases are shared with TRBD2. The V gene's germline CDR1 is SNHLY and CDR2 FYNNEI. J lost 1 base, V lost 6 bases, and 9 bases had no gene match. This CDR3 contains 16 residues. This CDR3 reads CASRALAGDPQETQYF. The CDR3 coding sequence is TGTGCCAGCAGAGCCTTAGCGGGGGACCCCCAAGAGACCCAGTACTTC.

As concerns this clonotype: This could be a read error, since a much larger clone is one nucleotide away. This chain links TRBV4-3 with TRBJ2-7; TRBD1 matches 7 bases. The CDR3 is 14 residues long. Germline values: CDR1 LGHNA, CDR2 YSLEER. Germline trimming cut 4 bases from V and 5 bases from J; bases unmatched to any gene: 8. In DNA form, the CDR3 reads TGCGCCAGCAGCCCTTGGACAGGAACCCACGAGCAGTACTTC. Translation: CASSPWTGTHEQYF.

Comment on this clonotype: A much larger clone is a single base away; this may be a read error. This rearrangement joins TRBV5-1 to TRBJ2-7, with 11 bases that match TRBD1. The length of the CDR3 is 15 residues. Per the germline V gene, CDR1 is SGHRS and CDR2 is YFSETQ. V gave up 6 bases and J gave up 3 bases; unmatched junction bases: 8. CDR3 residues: CASIWTGGEGYEQYF. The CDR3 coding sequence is TGCGCCAGCATCTGGACAGGGGGCGAGGGCTACGAGCAGTACTTC.

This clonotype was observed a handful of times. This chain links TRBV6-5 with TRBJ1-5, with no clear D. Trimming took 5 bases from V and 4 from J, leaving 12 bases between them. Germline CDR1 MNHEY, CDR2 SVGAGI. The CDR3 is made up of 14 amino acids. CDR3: CASSPSGRNQPQHF. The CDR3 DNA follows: TGTGCCAGCAGTCCATCCGGGCGAAATCAGCCCCAGCATTTT.

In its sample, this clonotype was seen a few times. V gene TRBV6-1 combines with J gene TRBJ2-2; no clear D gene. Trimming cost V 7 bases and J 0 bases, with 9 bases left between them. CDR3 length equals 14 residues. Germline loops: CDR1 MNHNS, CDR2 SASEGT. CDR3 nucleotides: TGTGCCAGCAACACGGGTCCGAACACCGGGGAGCTGTTTTTT. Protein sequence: CASNTGPNTGELFF.

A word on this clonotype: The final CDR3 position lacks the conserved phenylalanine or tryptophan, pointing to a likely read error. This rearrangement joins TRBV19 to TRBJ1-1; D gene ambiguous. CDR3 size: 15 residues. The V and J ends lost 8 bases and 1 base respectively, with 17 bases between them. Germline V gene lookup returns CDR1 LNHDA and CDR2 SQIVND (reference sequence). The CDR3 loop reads CASSDTQLWNTEAFS. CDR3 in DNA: TGTGCCAGTTCTGATACTCAACTATGGAACACTGAAGCTTTCTCT.

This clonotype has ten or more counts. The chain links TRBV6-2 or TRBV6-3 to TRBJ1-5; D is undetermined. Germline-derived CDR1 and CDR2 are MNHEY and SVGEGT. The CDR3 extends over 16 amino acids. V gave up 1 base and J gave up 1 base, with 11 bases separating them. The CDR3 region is CASSYYPGASNQPQHF. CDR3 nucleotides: TGTGCCAGCAGTTACTATCCGGGAGCAAGCAATCAGCCCCAGCATTTT.

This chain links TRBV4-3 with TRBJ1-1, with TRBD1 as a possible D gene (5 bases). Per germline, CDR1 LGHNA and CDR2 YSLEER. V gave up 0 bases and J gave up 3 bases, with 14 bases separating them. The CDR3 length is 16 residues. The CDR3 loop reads CASSQDISRGYTEAFF. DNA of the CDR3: TGCGCCAGCAGCCAAGATATCTCACGGGGGTACACTGAAGCTTTCTTT.